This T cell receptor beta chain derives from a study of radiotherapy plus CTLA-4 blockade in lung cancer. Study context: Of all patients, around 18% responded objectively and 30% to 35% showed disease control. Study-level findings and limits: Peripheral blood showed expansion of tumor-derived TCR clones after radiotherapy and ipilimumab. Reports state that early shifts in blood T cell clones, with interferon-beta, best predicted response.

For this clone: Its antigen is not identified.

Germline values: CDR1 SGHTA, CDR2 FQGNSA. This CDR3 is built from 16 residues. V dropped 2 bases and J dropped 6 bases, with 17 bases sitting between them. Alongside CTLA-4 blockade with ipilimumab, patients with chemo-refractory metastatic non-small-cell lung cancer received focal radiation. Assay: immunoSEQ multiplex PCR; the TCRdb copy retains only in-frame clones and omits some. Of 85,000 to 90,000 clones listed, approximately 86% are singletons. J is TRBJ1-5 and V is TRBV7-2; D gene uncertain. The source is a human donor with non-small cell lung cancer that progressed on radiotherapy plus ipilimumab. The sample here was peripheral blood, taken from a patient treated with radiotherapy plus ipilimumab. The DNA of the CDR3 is TGTGCCAGCAGCTTAATTCCTGTGGGGAACTTTCAGCCCCAGCATTTT. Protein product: CASSLIPVGNFQPQHF.